These 31 T cell receptor beta chains came from one sample sequenced in a study of blood T cell repertoires in COVID-19. Produced via immunoSEQ multiplex PCR; TCRdb's table is partial and in-frame only. The sample has about 150,000 clones; approximately 86% are singletons. Input material: peripheral blood. These receptors all come from a man aged 55-75 years with COVID-19, enrolled during active disease.

The rearrangement joins TRBV6-6 to TRBJ1-1; D is perhaps TRBD1 (6 bases). This CDR3 is built from 15 residues. Germline V lookup: CDR1 MNHNY, CDR2 SVGAGI (reference sequence). With 6 bases removed from V and 2 bases from J, the gap between germline ends came to 16 bases. CDR3 DNA sequence: TGTGCCAGCAGAACAGCACAGGGCCTTAACACTGAAGCTTTCTTT. It codes for CASRTAQGLNTEAFF.

This sequence joins TRBV6-5 and TRBJ2-3; tentatively, D is TRBD1 (6 bases). CDR1 MNHEY and CDR2 SVGAGI come from the germline V gene. The CDR3 runs to 14 residues. V lost 6 bases and J lost 4, with 14 bases in between. The CDR3 nucleotides read TGTGCCAGCAGAACAGGGTACGGCGCAGATACGCAGTATTTT. This gives the protein CASRTGYGADTQYF.

In this sample, this clone turned up once. CDR3 sequence reads: CSVGGQGPYEQYF. CDR3 nucleotide sequence: TGCAGCGTTGGGGGACAGGGCCCCTACGAGCAGTACTTC. The rearrangement links TRBV29-1 to TRBJ2-5, with 9 bases that match TRBD1. Judging by the DNA end, TRBJ2-7 fits better; the J call may be wrong. Germline V gene sequence: CDR1 SQVTM, CDR2 ANQGSEA. The CDR3 contains 13 residues.

This chain connects TRBV28 to TRBJ1-1; D is perhaps TRBD1 (6 bases). Looked up from germline, CDR1 is MDHEN and CDR2 is SYDVKM. The V end lost 6 bases, the J end lost 3 bases, and 14 bases lay between the germline ends. The CDR3 is made up of 14 amino acids. The CDR3 DNA reads TGTGCCAGCAGCCGTGGGGGCGCGGACACTGAAGCTTTCTTT. Translation gives CASSRGGADTEAFF. The variable domain in full, with the rest retrieved from reference TRBV28 and TRBJ1-1, is DVKVTQSSRYLVKRTGEKVFLECVQDMDHENMFWYRQDPGLGLRLIYFSYDVKMKEKGDIPEGYSVSREKKERFSLILESASTNQTSMYLCASSRGGADTEAFFGQGTRLTVV.

V gene TRBV6-2 or TRBV6-3 combines with J gene TRBJ1-2; TRBD1 matches at 9 bases. V shed 4 bases, J shed 4 bases, and the junction held 4 bases outside the gene matches. CDR1 MNHEY and CDR2 SVGEGT come from the germline V gene. The CDR3 runs 14 residues. The CDR3: CASSSPTGGYGYTF. The CDR3 region has the DNA TGTGCCAGCAGTTCCCCGACAGGGGGCTATGGCTACACCTTC.

J is TRBJ2-1 and V is TRBV3-1 (or the pseudogene TRBV3-2); 8 bases fit TRBD2. The CDR3 contains 15 residues. Unmatched junction bases numbered 8, after V lost 0 bases and J lost 10 bases. CDR1 and CDR2 (germline): LGHDT, YNNKEL (reference sequence). The CDR3 coding sequence is TGTGCCAGCAGCCAAGATAGGACTAGCTCCCAGGAGCAGTTCTTC. It yields the protein CASSQDRTSSQEQFF.

CDR3 sequence: CASSDGFGTGQYEQYF. In DNA form, the CDR3 reads TGTGCCAGCAGTGATGGATTCGGGACAGGACAATACGAGCAGTACTTC. The chain has TRBV6-1 and TRBJ2-7; 8 positions match TRBD1. The CDR3 is 16 amino acids. With V trimmed by 3 bases and J by 4 bases, 11 bases remained unmatched. Germline CDR1 is MNHNS and CDR2 is SASEGT.

This rearrangement joins TRBV14 to TRBJ1-2, with 7 positions matching TRBD1. V dropped 8 bases and J dropped 6; count of bases not matched to a gene: 9. The CDR3 consists of 13 residues. CDR1 is SGHDN, CDR2 FVKESK, per germline. The DNA for the CDR3 is TGTGCCAGCCTACAAGACAGGGCCAATGGCTACACCTTC. Translating gives CASLQDRANGYTF.

The rearrangement links TRBV2 to TRBJ2-5; D is perhaps TRBD1 (5 bases). Germline CDR1 is SNHLY and CDR2 is FYNNEI. V dropped 6 bases and J dropped 0 bases, with 5 bases sitting between them. The CDR3 has 12 amino acids. CDR3 residues: CASRDNQETQYF. For the CDR3, the DNA is TGTGCCAGCAGGGACAACCAAGAGACCCAGTACTTC.

The chain combines TRBV5-5 with TRBJ2-2, with TRBD1 as a possible D gene (5 bases). Trimming cost V 2 bases and J 0 bases, with 8 bases left between them. CDR1 and CDR2 (germline): SGHKS, YYEKEE (reference sequence). CDR3 length: 15 amino acids. In DNA, the CDR3 is TGTGCCAGCAGCTTCGTACAGGCGAACACCGGGGAGCTGTTTTTT. Amino acid sequence: CASSFVQANTGELFF.

This clone was found a few times. The CDR3 spells CASSLRTASGANVLTF. For the CDR3, the DNA is TGTGCCAGCAGCTTGAGGACAGCATCTGGGGCCAACGTCCTGACTTTC. This chain connects TRBV5-6 to TRBJ2-6; perhaps TRBD1 as D (6 bases). The CDR3 contains 16 residues. Trimming shortened V by 1 base and J by 1 base, and 9 bases separated the two germline ends. Per germline, CDR1 SGHDT and CDR2 YYEEEE.

V and J are TRBV18 and TRBJ2-3, with 9 bases lining up with TRBD2. The V segment lost 0 bases and the J segment 5 bases; nucleotides outside the gene matches: 6. CDR1 KGHSH and CDR2 LQKENI come from the germline V gene. CDR3 length equals 16 residues. CDR3 DNA sequence: TGTGCCAGCTCACCACCGCGGGGGGGAGGACGAGATACGCAGTATTTT. Protein: CASSPPRGGGRDTQYF. The whole variable domain, filled in from reference TRBV18 and TRBJ2-3, reads NAGVMQNPRHLVRRRGQEARLRCSPMKGHSHVYWYRQLPEEGLKFMVYLQKENIIDESGMPKERFSAEFPKEGPSILRIQQVVRGDSAAYFCASSPPRGGGRDTQYFGPGTRLTVL.

V usage is TRBV11-3 and J usage is TRBJ2-3; weak D call: TRBD2 (5 bases). CDR3 length equals 14 residues. CDR1 is SGHNT and CDR2 is YENEEA in the germline V gene. The V and J ends lost 3 bases and 2 bases respectively, with 9 bases between them. CDR3 bases: TGTGCCAGCAGCTTTGGGGAGACCACAGATACGCAGTATTTT. This gives the protein CASSFGETTDTQYF.

The chain employs TRBV18 and TRBJ2-1; 11 bases agree with TRBD2. Germline CDR1 KGHSH, CDR2 LQKENI. Germline trimming cut 2 bases from V and 3 bases from J; bases unmatched to any gene: 3. The CDR3 is 16 residues long. CDR3 loop: CASSPRGTSGYNEQFF. CDR3 coding DNA: TGTGCCAGCTCACCAAGGGGGACTAGCGGCTACAATGAGCAGTTCTTC.

This clone was counted a single time. The CDR3 sequence is CSVGGGWGPGELFF. CDR3 in DNA: TGCAGCGTGGGAGGGGGTTGGGGGCCCGGGGAGCTGTTTTTT. The chain couples TRBV29-1 to TRBJ2-2; D might be TRBD2 (7 bases). CDR3 length equals 14 residues. V was shortened by 6 bases and J by 6 bases, with 17 bases between the two germline ends. In germline, CDR1 is SQVTM, CDR2 ANQGSEA.

The chain uses TRBV27 and TRBJ1-6; D perhaps matches TRBD1 (5 bases). V was trimmed by 2 bases and J by 10 bases, leaving 15 bases between them. CDR1 and CDR2 from the germline V gene are MNHEY and SMNVEV (reference sequence). This CDR3 is 15 amino acids long. The CDR3 region has the DNA TGTGCCAGCAGTTTACAGCAGGGAGGTAGATCACCCCTCCACTTT. This encodes CASSLQQGGRSPLHF.

Here the CDR3 reads CASSKGQGIENEQFF. The CDR3 DNA reads TGTGCCAGCAGCAAGGGACAGGGCATCGAAAATGAGCAGTTCTTC. J is TRBJ2-1 and V is TRBV5-4, with 9 bases matching TRBD1. CDR3 length: 15 residues. Trimming cost V 4 bases and J 7 bases; bases outside gene matches: 9. Germline-derived CDR1 and CDR2 are SGHNT and YYREEE (reference sequence).

The V gene is TRBV19, the J gene TRBJ1-1; D might be TRBD1 (6 bases). Germline V gene data show CDR1 as LNHDA and CDR2 as SQIVND (reference sequence). The CDR3 runs to 14 residues. The germline V and J ends were trimmed by 5 bases and 5 bases, with 15 bases remaining between them. The CDR3 bases are TGTGCCAGTAGTGCGACAGGCAGTTTGACTGAAGCTTTCTTT. Protein: CASSATGSLTEAFF.

The rearrangement links TRBV4-2 to TRBJ2-3; D remains ambiguous. The CDR3 sequence is 16 residues long. V was shortened by 1 base and J by 6 bases, with 17 bases between the two germline ends. Germline lookup yields CDR1 LGHNA and CDR2 YNFKEQ. CDR3 in amino acids: CASSQGVNPAEDTQYF. DNA for the CDR3: TGTGCCAGCAGCCAAGGGGTAAACCCCGCGGAGGATACGCAGTATTTT.

The chain recombines TRBV29-1 with TRBJ1-3; D is uncertain. This CDR3 is built from 13 residues. Looked up from germline, CDR1 is SQVTM and CDR2 is ANQGSEA. The V end was cut by 7 bases, the J end by 5 bases, with 15 bases between. CDR3 sequence reads: CSAESGSRNTIYF. DNA for the CDR3: TGCAGCGCCGAAAGCGGATCAAGAAACACCATATATTTT.

The chain is built from TRBV18 and TRBJ1-1, with D possibly being TRBD1 (6 bases). The CDR3 runs 14 residues. CDR1 is KGHSH and CDR2 is LQKENI in the germline V gene. V was trimmed by 2 bases and J by 3 bases, leaving 10 bases between them. The CDR3 DNA sequence: TGTGCCAGCTCACCAACAGGGCGAGACACTGAAGCTTTCTTT. As protein: CASSPTGRDTEAFF.

The CDR3 sequence: CASSLEGVYEQYF. The DNA of the CDR3 is TGCGCCAGCAGCTTGGAGGGGGTCTACGAGCAGTACTTC. The V and J genes are TRBV5-1 and TRBJ2-7; possibly TRBD1 for D (6 bases). The CDR3 length is 13 residues. The germline V and J ends were trimmed by 0 bases and 3 bases, with 7 bases remaining between them. Germline values: CDR1 SGHRS, CDR2 YFSETQ.

The chain joins TRBV19 to TRBJ2-5, with D maybe TRBD2 (6 bases). CDR1 and CDR2 from the germline V gene are LNHDA and SQIVND (reference sequence). This CDR3 has 12 residues. V was clipped by 8 bases and J by 5 bases, with 12 bases between them. The CDR3 region is CASSQAGETQYF. CDR3 DNA sequence: TGTGCCAGTTCACAGGCGGGGGAGACCCAGTACTTC.

The chain couples TRBV6-5 to TRBJ1-5; TRBD1 matches at 9 bases. Losses at the gene ends were 4 bases for V and 4 bases for J; bases not matched to a gene: 5. The V gene's germline CDR1 is MNHEY and CDR2 SVGAGI. The CDR3 length is 15 residues. This chain's CDR3 is CASSSTGGRNQPQHF. CDR3 in DNA: TGTGCCAGCAGTTCGACAGGGGGGAGGAATCAGCCCCAGCATTTT.

The genes are TRBV11-3 and TRBJ2-2, with D uncertain. This CDR3 is built from 13 residues. The V and J ends lost 3 bases and 1 base respectively, with 3 bases between them. CDR1 is SGHNT and CDR2 is YENEEA in the germline V gene. CDR3 bases: TGTGCCAGCAGCTTCGGGAACACCGGGGAGCTGTTTTTT. This encodes CASSFGNTGELFF.

The chain recombines TRBV7-8 with TRBJ1-1; D may be TRBD1 (5 bases). The CDR3 runs to 13 residues. The germline gives CDR1 SGHVS, CDR2 FQNEAQ. V was shortened by 7 bases and J by 4 bases, with 13 bases between the two germline ends. CDR3 protein: CASTRGGSTEAFF. CDR3 bases: TGTGCCAGCACCCGGGGGGGGTCCACTGAAGCTTTCTTT.

V and J are TRBV2 and TRBJ2-7; TRBD2 aligns across 9 bases. Germline trimming cut 3 bases from V and 3 bases from J; bases unmatched to any gene: 6. The CDR3 runs 15 residues. The germline CDR1 and CDR2 sequences are SNHLY and FYNNEI. The CDR3 spells CASSDFSGGNYEQYF. The CDR3, as DNA: TGTGCCAGCAGTGACTTCAGCGGGGGGAACTACGAGCAGTACTTC.

The chain employs TRBV5-4 and TRBJ2-5; D might be TRBD2 (6 bases). V was pared by 0 bases and J by 2 bases, with 17 bases between. The germline gives CDR1 SGHNT, CDR2 YYREEE (reference sequence). The CDR3 is 17 residues long. CDR3 DNA sequence: TGTGCCAGCAGCTTGGCCGTTTTAAGCGGGTTTCAAGAGACCCAGTACTTC. Translated: CASSLAVLSGFQETQYF.

V and J are TRBV19 and TRBJ2-1, with 8 bases that match TRBD2. Germline V CDR1 and CDR2: LNHDA, SQIVND (reference sequence). The CDR3 contains 15 residues. J gave up 7 bases and V 6 bases, and 11 bases lay outside the gene matches. CDR3 coding DNA: TGTGCCAGTAGCTCTATCGCGGGGGGCCGTAATGAGCAGTTCTTC. Protein: CASSSIAGGRNEQFF.

The chain couples TRBV10-3 to TRBJ2-1; 10 bases are shared with TRBD1. Trimming at V came to 6 bases and at J to 9 bases, leaving 2 bases not matched to a gene. The V gene's germline CDR1 is ENHRY and CDR2 SYGVKD. The CDR3 loop spans 12 amino acids. CDR3 loop: CAIRTGGLEQFF. The CDR3 nucleotides read TGTGCCATCAGGACAGGGGGCCTTGAGCAGTTCTTC.

The chain recombines TRBV18 with TRBJ2-7; 8 bases fit TRBD1. Losses at the gene ends were 5 bases for V and 3 bases for J; bases not matched to a gene: 3. The length of the CDR3 is 13 residues. Germline V gives CDR1 KGHSH, CDR2 LQKENI. CDR3 in amino acids: CASSSDRGYEQYF. As DNA, the CDR3 is TGTGCCAGCTCATCCGACAGGGGCTACGAGCAGTACTTC.